This entry concerns a single T cell receptor beta chain. No antigen is known for it. Nothing much larger sits one base from this clone, and base qualities are not available. The sample comes from a study of blood T cell repertoires in COVID-19 (dated by TCRdb to the early 2020s). Context from the whole study: The collaborator samples originated in the United States, Italy and Spain and spanned the acute and convalescent phases of COVID-19. The material from the prospective study consisted of cDNA or gDNA derived from T cells, B-cell-depleted T cells, or PBMCs. Subjects who had been exposed to COVID-19, were actively infected with it, or had recovered from it provided the deeply sampled blood TCRbeta repertoires that made up the dataset. The repertoires were made available in a free public database intended to serve as a resource for research on the immune response to SARS-CoV-2. The samples were drawn from the first 160 participants of the ongoing ImmuneRACE study and from 1,200 or so subjects provided by 6 global collaborators. A de-identified subject ID, COVID-19 status, age in years and sex were almost always included in the sample metadata. Where available, HLA class I and class II types were obtained from metadata supplied by the sample provider rather than from assay-based typing.

The immunoSEQ Assay, a bias-controlled multiplex PCR, was used to amplify TCRbeta CDR3 regions from genomic DNA. The authors' analysis ran thus. Nucleated cell counts per sample were estimated from amplification of reference gene primers within the assay. To quantify the absolute abundance of each unique TCRbeta CDR3 rearrangement, sequence reads were collapsed and filtered. Productive Simpson clonality was computed per sample as the square root of Simpson's diversity index over productive rearrangements. TCRdb re-hosts the immuneACCESS table, in-frame sequences only. Its copies lack some clones; in the studies checked, an unresolved V gene accounts for under half of them, and the cause for the rest is not known. D and trimming were read from the DNA, whereas the V and J calls and clone size are those reported in that table. In all, the sample holds some 350,000 clones, and around 91% of those were seen once. More than 3% of the sample is in the top ten clones.

A second Seattle source provided samples from volunteer blood donors who had recovered from COVID-19. Each collaborating institution followed its own protocols to collect whole blood in K2EDTA tubes. For TCRbeta analysis, collaborators shipped samples as frozen whole blood, isolated PBMCs, or DNA extracted from either of those sample types. Its CDR3 holds 13 amino acids, cysteine through phenylalanine. Just the 39-base CDR3 DNA is kept, in frame starting at base 1. CDR1 and CDR2, looked up from the germline V gene, are SGHDT and YYEEEE. V trim: 4 bases; J trim: 7 bases; unmatched bases: 7. On the study overall, not on this receptor specifically: Clinical and demographic metadata were provided uncurated, with the amount varying by source and participant.

The chain employs TRBV5-6 and TRBJ2-5; a stretch of 7 junction bases matches TRBD2. Sample: peripheral blood. This receptor was obtained from a woman between 18 and 29 years old who had recovered from COVID-19. The DNA is TGTGCCAGCAGCCCCGGGACTATGGGGACCCAGTACTTC. It codes for CASSPGTMGTQYF.